The present T cell receptor beta chain was sequenced within a study of T cell repertoires in cytomegalovirus infection. As for the study in general: Shared public TCR beta signatures pointed to both CMV infection and a matching HLA type. General study results and limits: It was HLA-C-restricted CMV-specific TCR beta clonotypes that dominated the response ex vivo.

Trimming took 4 bases from V and 5 from J; bases not matched to a gene: 4. The CDR3 totals 14 residues. Germline CDR1 SGHTA, CDR2 FQGNSA. MiXCR, applied by TCRdb to the reads, yields one record per CDR3 protein. The data contain about 76,000 distinct CDR3 sequences, 3.7% of them singletons. This clonotype was counted ten times or more. No antigen is known for it. The sample taken for sequencing was PBMCs. This receptor was identified in a human donor in good health (CMV status not recorded). Some clones in this sample may be carry-over from other donors' samples. V usage is TRBV7-2 and J usage is TRBJ1-4; the match to TRBD1 covers 7 bases. The CDR3 reads CASSSLTGNEKLFF. The CDR3 DNA follows: TGTGCCAGCAGCTCACTGACAGGGAATGAAAAACTGTTTTTT.